These 20 T cell receptor beta chains share one sample of origin, sequenced in a study of blood T cells in healthy people across ages. Primed by a sample-barcoded 5' primer and a J-beta primer mix, a second PCR proceeded for roughly 6 to 12 cycles. TCRdb re-called the 5' RACE reads through MiXCR, storing one row per CDR3 protein. There are about 970,000 distinct CDR3 sequences in the sample; roughly 51% occur only once, and about 22% lies in the top ten. The sequencing input was blood. These receptors all stem from a woman in her fifties or sixties in good health.

This clonotype was seen a few times. The chain links TRBV20-1 to TRBJ1-2; D remains ambiguous. The CDR3 covers 10 residues. Trimming removed 6 bases from V and 7 bases from J, with 9 bases in between. Germline lookup yields CDR1 DFQATT and CDR2 SNEGSKA (reference sequence). CDR3 bases: TGCAGTGCCCCCCGGGGTGGCTACACCTTC. Translation: CSAPRGGYTF.

This clonotype was seen a single time. The chain recombines TRBV10-3 with TRBJ1-4; D is possibly TRBD1 (5 bases). Trimming stripped 11 bases from V and 8 bases from J, with 18 bases between. The CDR3 length is 13 residues. Germline CDR1 and CDR2: ENHRY and SYGVKD. The CDR3, as DNA: TGTGCCGGGAGGAGGGGCCTGGGGGAAAAACTGTTTTTT. Its translation is CAGRRGLGEKLFF.

The chain joins TRBV28 to TRBJ1-5; no firm D call. The CDR3 loop spans 15 amino acids. Germline V gene sequence: CDR1 MDHEN, CDR2 SYDVKM. V was cut by 7 bases and J by 1 base, with 14 bases left in between. The CDR3 spells CASTSDRRSNQPQHF. The CDR3 DNA is TGTGCCAGCACCTCGGATCGGAGGAGCAATCAGCCCCAGCATTTT.

V and J are TRBV20-1 and TRBJ2-1; TRBD2 agrees at 14 bases. With 4 bases clipped from V and 3 bases from J, the junction kept 5 bases outside the gene matches. CDR3 length equals 16 residues. Looked up from germline, CDR1 is DFQATT and CDR2 is SNEGSKA (reference sequence). Here the CDR3 DNA reads TGCAGTGCTAAAGGGACTAGCGGGGGCTTCTACAATGAGCAGTTCTTC. Its translation is CSAKGTSGGFYNEQFF.

In its sample, this clonotype was seen a few times. The V gene is TRBV7-2, the J gene TRBJ2-6, with a weak D call TRBD1 (5 bases). Germline-derived CDR1 and CDR2 are SGHTA and FQGNSA. Between the trimmed V and J ends, which lost 4 bases and 0 bases, there was a span of 10 bases. The CDR3 contains 16 residues. CDR3 loop: CASSSGSNSGANVLTF. As DNA, the CDR3 is TGTGCCAGCAGCTCAGGGTCTAACTCTGGGGCCAACGTCCTGACTTTC.

The J gene is TRBJ2-7, the V gene TRBV7-8, with 8 nucleotides matching TRBD2. This CDR3 has 15 amino acids. Trimming at V came to 3 bases and at J to 1 base, leaving 5 bases not matched to a gene. CDR1 is SGHVS and CDR2 is FQNEAQ in the germline V gene. The DNA for the CDR3 is TGTGCCAGCAGCTTCCTAGCGGGCGAATCCTACGAGCAGTACTTC. This gives the protein CASSFLAGESYEQYF.

This clonotype was seen a single time. The chain has TRBV28 and TRBJ1-2; unclear D gene. This CDR3 is 16 amino acids long. Deletions cut 6 bases from V and 4 bases from J, with 21 bases between. Germline CDR1 reads MDHEN; CDR2 reads SYDVKM. CDR3 in DNA: TGTGCCAGCAGCTACCATGCGTTCCAAAACAGCTATGGCTACACCTTC. Protein sequence: CASSYHAFQNSYGYTF.

This clonotype was seen ten or more times. This chain links TRBV7-2 with TRBJ2-5, with 8 nucleotides matching TRBD2. This CDR3 region has 16 residues. Germline V gives CDR1 SGHTA, CDR2 FQGNSA. V lost 0 bases, J lost 3 bases, and 6 bases stayed unmatched. This CDR3 reads CASSLAPAGEEETQYF. The CDR3 DNA reads TGTGCCAGCAGCTTAGCGCCAGCGGGAGAGGAAGAGACCCAGTACTTC.

This clonotype appeared a few times. This rearrangement joins TRBV7-8 to TRBJ2-1, with TRBD2 matching over 7 bases. CDR3 length: 16 residues. CDR1 and CDR2 from the germline V gene are SGHVS and FQNEAQ. V was pared by 0 bases and J by 9 bases, with 11 bases of the junction left unmatched. CDR3 coding DNA: TGTGCCAGCAGCTTAGCGCACTCGGGTGGGGGGGTTGAGCAGTTCTTC. Protein: CASSLAHSGGGVEQFF. Complete variable domain (other parts from reference TRBV7-8 and TRBJ2-1): GAGVSQSPRYKVAKRGQDVALRCDPISGHVSLFWYQQALGQGPEFLTYFQNEAQLDKSGLPSDRFFAERPEGSVSTLKIQRTQQEDSAVYLCASSLAHSGGGVEQFFGPGTRLTVL.

The rearrangement links TRBV6-1 to TRBJ2-3, with D perhaps TRBD2 (5 bases). CDR1 is MNHNS, CDR2 SASEGT, per germline. The length of the CDR3 is 13 residues. Trimming removed 8 bases from V and 3 bases from J, with 12 bases in between. This CDR3 is CASYEDWTDTQYF. As DNA, the CDR3 is TGTGCCAGCTACGAGGACTGGACAGATACGCAGTATTTT.

In its sample, this clonotype was seen a few times. The genes are TRBV7-2 and TRBJ2-1; 9 nucleotides align to TRBD1. V trimming: 5 bases; J trimming: 3 bases; junction bases outside the gene matches: 5. Germline V CDR1 and CDR2: SGHTA, FQGNSA. The length of the CDR3 is 15 residues. The CDR3 reads CASSLKTGGYNEQFF. The CDR3 bases are TGTGCCAGCAGCCTAAAGACAGGGGGCTACAATGAGCAGTTCTTC.

This clonotype has just one count. The genes are TRBV2 and TRBJ2-5; tentative D call: TRBD1 (5 bases). The V gene's germline CDR1 is SNHLY and CDR2 FYNNEI. The CDR3 has 15 residues. Trimming took 1 base from V and 5 from J, leaving 14 bases between them. The CDR3: CASSEEGLDRETQYF. The DNA of the CDR3 is TGTGCCAGCAGTGAAGAGGGGCTAGACCGGGAGACCCAGTACTTC.

The chain carries TRBV20-1 and TRBJ2-1; no definite D call. The CDR3 length is 8 residues. The V end lost 7 bases, the J end lost 8 bases, and 3 bases lay between the germline ends. CDR1 is DFQATT, CDR2 SNEGSKA, per germline (reference sequence). The DNA of the CDR3 is TGCAGTGTCGATGAGCAGTTCTTC. It is translated as CSVDEQFF.

This clonotype was seen a few times. The J gene is TRBJ1-2, the V gene TRBV30; D remains ambiguous. Deletions cut 7 bases from V and 1 base from J, with 7 bases between. The CDR3 is 11 residues long. Germline values: CDR1 GTSNPN, CDR2 SVGIG (reference sequence). The CDR3 protein is CASYNNYGYTF. CDR3 nucleotides: TGTGCCTCCTATAATAACTATGGCTACACCTTC. Variable domain in full (rest from reference TRBV30 and TRBJ1-2): SQTIHQWPATLVQPVGSPLSLECTVEGTSNPNLYWYRQAAGRGLQLLFYSVGIGQISSEVPQNLSASRPQDRQFILSSKKLLLSDSGFYLCASYNNYGYTFGSGTRLTVV.

The chain links TRBV10-3 to TRBJ1-1; 8 positions match TRBD1. V gave up 4 bases and J gave up 0 bases; unmatched junction bases: 1. The CDR3 runs to 14 residues. Per the germline V gene, CDR1 is ENHRY and CDR2 is SYGVKD. CDR3 nucleotides: TGTGCCATCAGTGGACAGGGGCTGAACACTGAAGCTTTCTTT. It yields the protein CAISGQGLNTEAFF.

The CDR3 protein is CASSAGGWNSPLHF. In DNA form, the CDR3 reads TGTGCCAGCAGCGCTGGGGGATGGAATTCACCCCTCCACTTT. The J gene is TRBJ1-6, the V gene TRBV9, with D possibly matching TRBD1 (5 bases). CDR3 length: 14 residues. Trimming stripped 3 bases from V and 7 bases from J, with 11 bases between. Germline values: CDR1 SGDLS, CDR2 YYNGEE.

This clonotype has only a few counts. The chain uses TRBV4-1 and TRBJ2-7; D not certain. The CDR3 length is 14 residues. V was clipped by 0 bases and J by 0 bases, with 6 bases between them. The germline V gene encodes CDR1 MGHRA and CDR2 YSYEKL. CDR3 protein: CASSQDTPSYEQYF. CDR3 nucleotides: TGCGCCAGCAGCCAAGATACCCCCTCCTACGAGCAGTACTTC.

A few counts support this clonotype. CDR3 bases: TGCAGCGTTGAAAAAGGACAGGGAATGGAGACCCAGTACTTC. Translated, it gives CSVEKGQGMETQYF. V and J are TRBV29-1 and TRBJ2-5; 8 positions agree with TRBD1. CDR1 SQVTM and CDR2 ANQGSEA come from the germline V gene. This CDR3 contains 14 residues. Trimming at V came to 2 bases and at J to 5 bases, leaving 7 bases not matched to a gene.

The chain combines TRBV4-3 with TRBJ2-4, with D unresolved. Trimming removed 5 bases from V and 0 bases from J, with 17 bases in between. Germline CDR1 LGHNA, CDR2 YSLEER. The CDR3 is 17 residues long. The chain's CDR3 is CASSEVPGQIAKNIQYF. The DNA of the CDR3 is TGCGCCAGCAGCGAAGTTCCAGGTCAGATAGCCAAAAACATTCAGTACTTC.

A single count supports this clonotype. V is TRBV20-1 and J is TRBJ2-7; TRBD2 is a possible D gene (6 bases). Germline V gene data show CDR1 as DFQATT and CDR2 as SNEGSKA (reference sequence). This CDR3 is built from 16 residues. With 6 bases removed from V and 2 bases from J, the gap between germline ends came to 23 bases. CDR3 in amino acids: CSARDGVAETTYEQYF. The DNA for the CDR3 is TGCAGTGCCCGGGACGGGGTAGCGGAAACCACCTACGAGCAGTACTTC.